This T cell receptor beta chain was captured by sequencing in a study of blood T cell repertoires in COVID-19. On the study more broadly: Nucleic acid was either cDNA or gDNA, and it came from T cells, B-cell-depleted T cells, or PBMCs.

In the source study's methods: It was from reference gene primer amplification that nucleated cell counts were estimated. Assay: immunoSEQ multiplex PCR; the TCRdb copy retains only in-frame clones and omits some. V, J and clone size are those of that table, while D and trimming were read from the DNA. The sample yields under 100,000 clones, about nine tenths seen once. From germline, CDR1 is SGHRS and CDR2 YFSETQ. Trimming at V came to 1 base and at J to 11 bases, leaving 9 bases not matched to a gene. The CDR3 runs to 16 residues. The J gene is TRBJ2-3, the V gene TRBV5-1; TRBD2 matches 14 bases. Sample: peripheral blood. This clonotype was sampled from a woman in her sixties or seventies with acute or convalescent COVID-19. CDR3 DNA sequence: TGCGCCAGCAGCTTGTCTGGGACTAGCGGGGGCCAGGGGCAGTATTTT. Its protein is CASSLSGTSGGQGQYF.